The rows below give T cell receptor beta chains drawn from one sample of a study of cytomegalovirus exposure and HLA in healthy donors. Data came from immunoSEQ multiplex PCR; TCRdb stores just in-frame clones and leaves some out. The sample lists about 130,000 clones, approximately 95% occurring once. Sequencing used PBMCs. The source is a man between 18 and 35 years old in good health and CMV-seronegative. CDR3s include the opening cysteine and the closing phenylalanine or tryptophan. The D gene is left open where the match is weak. Clone size is stated in some rows and not others, as once, few, many or a class when expanded.

clone_size,j_call,cdr3_length,d_call,v_call,cdr3_aa,cdr3_nt
once,TRBJ2-7,14,-,TRBV10-3,CAISPQGFPYEQYF,TGTGCCATCAGTCCACAGGGATTCCCCTACGAGCAGTACTTC
-,TRBJ1-2,13,-,TRBV28,CASSYNRQDGYTF,TGTGCCAGCAGTTACAACCGACAGGATGGCTACACCTTC
-,TRBJ2-5,16,-,TRBV14,CASSQRQGLGGETQYF,TGTGCCAGCAGCCAACGGCAGGGGCTAGGAGGAGAGACCCAGTACTTC
-,TRBJ1-4,12,-,TRBV28,CASREGIGELFF,TGTGCCAGCAGGGAGGGTATCGGGGAACTGTTTTTT
-,TRBJ1-1,13,TRBD1,TRBV4-3,CASSLGTGTEAFF,TGCGCCAGCAGCCTCGGGACAGGGACTGAAGCTTTCTTT
-,TRBJ2-2,14,TRBD2,TRBV6-4,CASRAGDLTGELFF,TGTGCCAGCCGTGCGGGAGATTTGACCGGGGAGCTGTTTTTT
-,TRBJ2-5,14,TRBD1,TRBV19,CASSIRTGGETQYF,TGTGCCAGTAGTATCAGGACAGGGGGAGAGACCCAGTACTTC
once,TRBJ2-1,15,TRBD1,TRBV5-1,CASSPDRGKGNEQFF,TGCGCCAGCAGCCCGGACAGGGGTAAAGGCAATGAGCAGTTCTTC
-,TRBJ2-7,16,TRBD2,TRBV19,CASSTDPLAGLYEQYF,TGTGCCAGTAGTACGGACCCACTAGCGGGACTCTACGAGCAGTACTTC
-,TRBJ2-4,14,TRBD1,TRBV5-1,CASSEGQGINIQYF,TGCGCCAGCAGCGAGGGACAGGGGATCAACATTCAGTACTTC
-,TRBJ2-5,19,TRBD2,TRBV4-2,CASSQGVGLAAVYQETQYF,TGTGCCAGCAGCCAAGGGGTAGGGCTAGCGGCCGTGTACCAAGAGACCCAGTACTTC
-,TRBJ1-1,17,-,TRBV5-6,CASSVTGTELMNTEAFF,TGTGCCAGCAGCGTAACCGGGACTGAGCTAATGAACACTGAAGCTTTCTTT
-,TRBJ2-7,15,-,TRBV25-1,CASSDPSAGKNEQYF,TGTGCCAGCAGTGACCCCTCGGCGGGAAAGAACGAGCAGTACTTC
-,TRBJ1-5,14,-,TRBV30,CAWSVGTGNQPQHF,TGTGCCTGGAGTGTGGGTACAGGCAATCAGCCCCAGCATTTT
-,TRBJ1-1,13,-,TRBV7-2,CATVVQGNTEAFF,TGTGCCACCGTGGTACAGGGGAACACTGAAGCTTTCTTT
-,TRBJ2-2,14,TRBD2,TRBV27,CASKLREGIGELFF,TGTGCCAGCAAATTGCGGGAGGGGATAGGGGAGCTGTTTTTT
-,TRBJ1-5,16,TRBD1,TRBV27,CASSQHGTGDYQPQHF,TGTGCCAGCAGTCAGCACGGGACAGGGGACTATCAGCCCCAGCATTTT
-,TRBJ2-7,13,-,TRBV5-8,CASSLRGWGEQYF,TGTGCCAGCAGCTTGAGAGGGTGGGGAGAGCAGTACTTC
-,TRBJ1-3,15,TRBD1,TRBV5-1,CASSVGQGNGNTIYF,TGCGCCAGCAGCGTGGGACAGGGGAATGGAAACACCATATATTTT
once,TRBJ2-1,15,TRBD2,TRBV7-3,CASSPRVAGDHEQFF,TGTGCCAGCAGCCCACGGGTAGCGGGAGACCATGAGCAGTTCTTC
-,TRBJ2-3,14,-,TRBV27,CASNRDGFTDTQYF,TGTGCCAGCAACAGGGACGGATTCACAGATACGCAGTATTTT
-,TRBJ2-1,18,TRBD2,TRBV7-6,CASSLVGLAGVAYNEQFF,TGTGCCAGCAGCTTAGTCGGGCTAGCGGGAGTCGCCTACAATGAGCAGTTCTTC
once,TRBJ2-3,17,TRBD2,TRBV25-1,CASSEYLIAGGADTQYF,TGTGCCAGCAGTGAATATTTGATAGCGGGAGGCGCAGATACGCAGTATTTT
-,TRBJ2-1,15,-,TRBV27,CASSFGAAVYNEQFF,TGTGCCAGCAGTTTTGGAGCGGCGGTTTACAATGAGCAGTTCTTC
-,TRBJ2-3,19,TRBD1,TRBV4-3,CASSQVWTGGIGGTDTQYF,TGCGCCAGCAGCCAAGTCTGGACAGGGGGAATCGGTGGGACAGATACGCAGTATTTT
-,TRBJ2-7,18,TRBD2,TRBV7-2,CASSLGPYWEAGGHEQYF,TGTGCCAGCAGCTTAGGCCCCTACTGGGAAGCGGGAGGGCACGAGCAGTACTTC
-,TRBJ2-5,16,TRBD1,TRBV6-6,CASSQTSTGGVETQYF,TGTGCCAGCAGCCAGACGTCTACAGGGGGCGTAGAGACCCAGTACTTC
-,TRBJ1-2,13,-,TRBV6-4,CASSPQGLYGYTF,TGTGCCAGCAGCCCCCAGGGACTCTATGGCTACACCTTC
-,TRBJ2-7,14,TRBD1,TRBV6-6,CASSPSGGPYEQYF,TGTGCCAGCAGCCCATCAGGGGGCCCCTACGAGCAGTACTTC
-,TRBJ2-3,17,TRBD1,TRBV9,CASSVANGQGGPDTQYF,TGTGCCAGCAGCGTAGCTAATGGACAGGGAGGCCCAGATACGCAGTATTTT
-,TRBJ1-2,13,-,TRBV28,CASSYQGYYGYTF,TGTGCCAGCAGTTATCAGGGGTACTATGGCTACACCTTC
-,TRBJ1-2,12,TRBD1,TRBV7-2,CASSSNPRGLTF,TGTGCCAGCAGTTCGAATCCTAGGGGGCTAACCTTC
-,TRBJ2-7,14,-,TRBV4-3,CASSQVKGSGEQYF,TGCGCCAGCAGCCAAGTTAAGGGTTCGGGGGAGCAGTACTTC
once,TRBJ1-1,17,TRBD1,TRBV9,CASSGSTTQGQGTEAFF,TGTGCCAGCAGCGGCAGCACCACACAGGGGCAGGGCACTGAAGCTTTCTTT
once,TRBJ2-1,14,-,TRBV4-3,CASSQDRGRDEQFF,TGCGCCAGCAGCCAAGACAGGGGTAGGGATGAGCAGTTCTTC
-,TRBJ2-2,14,-,TRBV18,CASSPRGNTGELFF,TGTGCCAGCTCTCCCCGGGGAAACACCGGGGAGCTGTTTTTT
-,TRBJ2-1,15,-,TRBV12-2,CASRSPGLAGNEQFF,TGTGCAAGTCGCTCCCCCGGACTAGCGGGGAATGAGCAGTTCTTC
-,TRBJ1-1,13,-,TRBV4-3,CASSQDRNTEAFF,TGCGCCAGCAGCCAAGACAGGAACACTGAAGCTTTCTTT
-,TRBJ2-1,16,TRBD2,TRBV7-9,CASSPIAGSSYNEQFF,TGTGCCAGCAGTCCTATAGCGGGTAGCTCCTACAATGAGCAGTTCTTC
-,TRBJ2-7,16,TRBD1,TRBV9,CASSVGPGQGSYEQYF,TGTGCCAGCAGCGTAGGGCCGGGACAGGGGTCATACGAGCAGTACTTC
-,TRBJ2-2,16,TRBD2,TRBV5-8,CASKNGREGHTGELFF,TGTGCCAGCAAGAACGGGCGGGAGGGCCATACCGGGGAGCTGTTTTTT
-,TRBJ1-1,13,-,TRBV29-1,CSVEDPMNTEAFF,TGCAGCGTTGAAGACCCCATGAACACTGAAGCTTTCTTT
-,TRBJ1-2,19,-,TRBV11-2,CASSLDQNRGHMGNYGYTF,TGTGCCAGCAGCTTAGATCAGAATCGAGGACACATGGGGAACTATGGCTACACCTTC
-,TRBJ2-3,12,-,TRBV30,CAWSVLWDTQYF,TGTGCCTGGAGTGTACTGTGGGATACGCAGTATTTT
-,TRBJ2-5,15,TRBD2,TRBV6-5,CASISGGEGGETQYF,TGTGCCAGCATTTCGGGGGGAGAGGGAGGAGAGACCCAGTACTTC
-,TRBJ2-5,14,TRBD1,TRBV6-5,CASSRGQGQETQYF,TGTGCCAGCAGCCGTGGACAGGGCCAAGAGACCCAGTACTTC
-,TRBJ2-1,13,TRBD1,TRBV28,CASILTGVNEQFF,TGTGCCAGCATCCTGACAGGGGTCAATGAGCAGTTCTTC
-,TRBJ1-5,14,TRBD1,TRBV7-9,CASSSTGANQPQHF,TGTGCCAGCAGCTCTACAGGGGCCAATCAGCCCCAGCATTTT
-,TRBJ2-7,15,TRBD2,TRBV19,CASSPGLAGSYEQYF,TGTGCCAGTAGTCCGGGACTAGCGGGATCCTACGAGCAGTACTTC
-,TRBJ2-5,13,-,TRBV30,CAWSRGTEETQYF,TGTGCCTGGAGTAGGGGGACCGAAGAGACCCAGTACTTC
-,TRBJ2-1,14,TRBD1,TRBV27,CASSLDRVQDEQFF,TGTGCCAGCAGTTTGGACAGGGTTCAGGATGAGCAGTTCTTC
-,TRBJ1-2,15,-,TRBV28,CASSSPPTSQYGYTF,TGTGCCAGCAGTTCCCCCCCGACAAGTCAATATGGCTACACCTTC
-,TRBJ1-1,14,-,TRBV2,CASRERTARTEAFF,TGTGCCAGCAGAGAAAGGACAGCGCGGACTGAAGCTTTCTTT
-,TRBJ2-3,18,TRBD2,TRBV4-1,CASSRSGLAGGGTDTQYF,TGCGCCAGCAGCCGGTCGGGACTAGCGGGAGGCGGCACAGATACGCAGTATTTT
once,TRBJ2-5,15,TRBD2,TRBV13,CASSRLAGVQETQYF,TGTGCCAGCAGCCGACTAGCGGGAGTTCAAGAGACCCAGTACTTC